The rows below give T cell receptor beta chains drawn from one sample of a study of T cell responses to AZD1222 COVID-19 vaccine. Data came from immunoSEQ multiplex PCR; TCRdb stores just in-frame clones and leaves some out. The table records about 190,000 clones, 75% to 90% of them present only once. The starting material was peripheral blood, obtained on day 0 of AZD1222 vaccination. The receptors shown here come from an adult in good health. The CDR3 runs from the conserved cysteine through the conserved F or W. D genes are given only for firm matches. A clone size is listed for some rows: how often the clone was seen (once, few, many), or a class if it is expanded.

TRBV28	TRBJ1-1	.	.	CASSLGGGTEAFF	TGTGCCAGCAGCTTGGGGGGGGGCACTGAAGCTTTCTTT
TRBV4-3	TRBJ1-1	.	.	CASSQESGFDTEAFF	TGCGCCAGCAGCCAAGAATCGGGGTTTGACACTGAAGCTTTCTTT
TRBV5-1	TRBJ1-3	.	.	CASSLQPSGNTIYF	TGCGCCAGCAGCCTACAACCGTCTGGAAACACCATATATTTT
TRBV9	TRBJ2-4	.	.	CASTTGRTRGGIQYF	TGTGCCAGCACCACGGGCCGAACCAGGGGTGGCATTCAGTACTTC
TRBV5-1	TRBJ1-1	few	.	CASSLEDGAEAFF	TGCGCCAGCAGCTTGGAAGACGGGGCTGAAGCTTTCTTT
TRBV6-2/TRBV6-3	TRBJ2-2	few	.	CASSYFPRGANTGELFF	TGTGCCAGCAGTTACTTCCCACGCGGGGCGAACACCGGGGAGCTGTTTTTT
TRBV9	TRBJ2-2	once	.	CASSVGGVNTGELFF	TGTGCCAGCAGCGTAGGCGGGGTCAACACCGGGGAGCTGTTTTTT
TRBV9	TRBJ1-4	once	.	CASSVAGRGNEKLFF	TGTGCCAGCAGCGTAGCTGGCAGGGGAAATGAAAAACTGTTTTTT
TRBV7-8	TRBJ2-1	.	TRBD1	CASSGGTGDYNEQFF	TGTGCCAGCAGCGGCGGGACAGGAGATTATAATGAGCAGTTCTTC
TRBV28	TRBJ2-7	.	TRBD1	CASRETGSYEQYF	TGTGCCAGCAGGGAGACAGGGTCCTACGAGCAGTACTTC
TRBV30	TRBJ2-7	.	.	CAWSVFGKPYEQYF	TGTGCCTGGAGTGTTTTCGGCAAACCTTACGAGCAGTACTTC
TRBV6-2/TRBV6-3	TRBJ2-5	.	.	CASSYSETQYF	TGTGCCAGCAGTTACTCAGAGACCCAGTACTTC
TRBV24-1	TRBJ2-2	.	TRBD2	CATCGSNTGELFF	TGTGCCACCTGCGGGAGCAACACCGGGGAGCTGTTTTTT
TRBV6-6	TRBJ1-4	.	TRBD1	CASSGQGTNEKLFF	TGTGCCAGCAGTGGACAGGGGACTAATGAAAAACTGTTTTTT
TRBV10-1	TRBJ2-5	.	.	CASSEPGETQYF	TGCGCCAGCAGTGAGCCGGGGGAGACCCAGTACTTC
TRBV7-2	TRBJ2-7	.	TRBD2	CASSLKVGERGGREQYF	TGTGCCAGCAGCTTAAAAGTAGGGGAGCGGGGGGGGAGGGAGCAGTACTTC
TRBV7-8	TRBJ1-6	.	TRBD1	CASSKMDRAYSPLHF	TGTGCCAGCAGCAAAATGGACAGGGCCTATTCACCCCTCCACTTT
TRBV9	TRBJ2-1	once	TRBD2	CASSVTSGGVLLEQFF	TGTGCCAGCAGCGTGACTAGCGGGGGCGTCCTATTAGAGCAGTTCTTC
TRBV6-5	TRBJ1-5	.	.	CASSAGREGGQPQHF	TGTGCCAGCAGCGCCGGCAGGGAGGGGGGTCAGCCCCAGCATTTT
TRBV24-1	TRBJ2-3	.	.	CATSPRGAGPADTQYF	TGTGCCACCAGTCCGAGGGGGGCCGGCCCGGCAGATACGCAGTATTTT
TRBV21-1	TRBJ1-5	.	.	CASSKGLARGYQPQHF	TGTGCCAGCAGCAAAGGGTTGGCCAGGGGATATCAGCCCCAGCATTTT
TRBV20-1	TRBJ2-3	.	.	CSASRTDTQYF	TGCAGTGCTAGCAGGACAGATACGCAGTATTTT
TRBV7-9	TRBJ1-2	.	TRBD1	CASSSGQALYGYTF	TGTGCCAGCAGCTCGGGACAGGCGCTCTATGGCTACACCTTC
TRBV4-1	TRBJ2-7	.	.	CASSQSGGQANYEQYF	TGCGCCAGCAGCCAATCGGGGGGACAGGCGAATTACGAGCAGTACTTC
TRBV3-1/TRBV3-2	TRBJ2-2	once	.	CASSQVGERVAGELFF	TGTGCCAGCAGCCAAGTCGGCGAAAGGGTTGCCGGGGAGCTGTTTTTT
TRBV7-8	TRBJ2-1	once	TRBD2	CASSLGPGLGRYNEQFF	TGTGCCAGCAGCTTAGGACCGGGACTAGGGAGGTACAATGAGCAGTTCTTC
TRBV9	TRBJ1-1	.	.	CASSVASQGGNTEAFF	TGTGCCAGCAGCGTAGCCTCCCAGGGTGGGAACACTGAAGCTTTCTTT
TRBV7-8	TRBJ1-4	once	.	CASSLVGQGNEKLFF	TGTGCCAGCAGCTTAGTAGGCCAGGGTAATGAAAAACTGTTTTTT